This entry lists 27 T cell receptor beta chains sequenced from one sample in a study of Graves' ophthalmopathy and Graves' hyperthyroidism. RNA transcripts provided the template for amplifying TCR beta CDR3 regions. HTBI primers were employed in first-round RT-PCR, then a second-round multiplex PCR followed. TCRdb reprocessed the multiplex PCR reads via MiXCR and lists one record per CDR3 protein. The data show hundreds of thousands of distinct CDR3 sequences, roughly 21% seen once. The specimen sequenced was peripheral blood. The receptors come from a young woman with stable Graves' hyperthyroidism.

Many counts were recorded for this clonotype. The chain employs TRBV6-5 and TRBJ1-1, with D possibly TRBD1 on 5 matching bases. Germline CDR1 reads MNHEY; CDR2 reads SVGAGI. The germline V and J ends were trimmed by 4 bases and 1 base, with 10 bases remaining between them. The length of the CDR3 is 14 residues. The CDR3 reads CASSWRDGNTEAFF. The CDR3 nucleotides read TGTGCCAGCAGTTGGAGGGACGGGAACACTGAAGCTTTCTTT.

CDR3 DNA: TGTGCCAGCAGTTTTTCGATGGGGACTCAGCCCCAGCATTTT. Protein sequence: CASSFSMGTQPQHF. This rearrangement joins TRBV27 to TRBJ1-5, with D perhaps TRBD1 (5 bases). The germline V gene has CDR1 MNHEY and CDR2 SMNVEV (reference sequence). The length of the CDR3 is 14 residues. Between the trimmed V and J ends, which lost 3 bases and 6 bases, there was a span of 12 bases.

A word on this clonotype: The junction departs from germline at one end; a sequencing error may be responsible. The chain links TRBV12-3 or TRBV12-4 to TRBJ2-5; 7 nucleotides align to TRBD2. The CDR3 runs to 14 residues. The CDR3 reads CANSFGGSGETQYF. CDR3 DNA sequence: TGTGCCAACAGTTTTGGCGGGAGCGGAGAGACCCAGTACTTC.

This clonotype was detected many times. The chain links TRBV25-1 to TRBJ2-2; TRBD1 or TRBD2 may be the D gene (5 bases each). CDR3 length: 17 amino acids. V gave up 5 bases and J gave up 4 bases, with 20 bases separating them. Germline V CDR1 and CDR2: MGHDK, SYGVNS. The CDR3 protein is CASSQFSGPLSTGELFF. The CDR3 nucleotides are TGTGCCAGCAGTCAATTCTCGGGGCCACTCAGCACCGGGGAGCTGTTTTTT.

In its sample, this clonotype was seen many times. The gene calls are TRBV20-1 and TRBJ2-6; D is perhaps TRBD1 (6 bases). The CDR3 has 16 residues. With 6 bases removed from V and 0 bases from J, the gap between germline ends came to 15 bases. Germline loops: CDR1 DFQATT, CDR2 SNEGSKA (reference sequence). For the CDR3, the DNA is TGCAGTGCCCGGACAGCTGTTTTCTCTGGGGCCAACGTCCTGACTTTC. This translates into CSARTAVFSGANVLTF.

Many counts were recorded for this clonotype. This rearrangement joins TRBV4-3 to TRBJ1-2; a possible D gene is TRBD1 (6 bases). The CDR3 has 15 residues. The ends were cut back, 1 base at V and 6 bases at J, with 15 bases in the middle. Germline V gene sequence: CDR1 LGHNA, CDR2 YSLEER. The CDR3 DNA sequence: TGCGCCAGCAGCCAAGGACAGGAGTTCCTTCATGGCTACACCTTC. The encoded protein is CASSQGQEFLHGYTF.

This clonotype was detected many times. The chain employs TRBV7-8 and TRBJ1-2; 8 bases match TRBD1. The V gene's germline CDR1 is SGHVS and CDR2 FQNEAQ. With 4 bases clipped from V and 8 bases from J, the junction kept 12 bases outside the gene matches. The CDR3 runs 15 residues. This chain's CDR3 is CASSSPGRTGQGYTF. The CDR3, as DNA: TGTGCCAGCAGCTCCCCCGGACGGACAGGGCAGGGCTACACCTTC.

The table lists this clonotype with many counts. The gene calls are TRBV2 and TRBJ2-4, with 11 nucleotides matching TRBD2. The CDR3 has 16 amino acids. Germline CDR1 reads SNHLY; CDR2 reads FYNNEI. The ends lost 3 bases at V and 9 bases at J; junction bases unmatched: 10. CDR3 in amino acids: CASSEMRLAGISIQYF. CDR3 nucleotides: TGTGCCAGCAGTGAGATGAGACTAGCGGGGATAAGCATTCAGTACTTC.

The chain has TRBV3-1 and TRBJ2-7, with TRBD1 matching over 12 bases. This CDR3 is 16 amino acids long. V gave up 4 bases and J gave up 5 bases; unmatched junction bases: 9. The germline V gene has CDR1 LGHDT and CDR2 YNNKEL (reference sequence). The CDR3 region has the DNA TGTGCCAGCAGCCGAGGGTCAGGGACAGGGGGCGACGAGCAGTACTTC. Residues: CASSRGSGTGGDEQYF.

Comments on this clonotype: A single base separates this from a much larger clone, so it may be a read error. Here the CDR3 reads CARSPNPYGYTF. Here the CDR3 DNA reads TGTGCCAGAAGTCCAAATCCATATGGCTACACCTTC. The chain couples TRBV2 to TRBJ1-2, with D unresolved. CDR1 and CDR2 (germline): SNHLY, FYNNEI. V lost 9 bases and J 5 bases, leaving 13 bases between the germline ends. The CDR3 is made up of 12 amino acids.

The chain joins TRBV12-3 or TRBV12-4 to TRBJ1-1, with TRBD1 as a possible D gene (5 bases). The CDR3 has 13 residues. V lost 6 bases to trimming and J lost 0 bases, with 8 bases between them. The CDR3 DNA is TGTGCCAGCAGGACAGTACTGAACACTGAAGCTTTCTTT. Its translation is CASRTVLNTEAFF.

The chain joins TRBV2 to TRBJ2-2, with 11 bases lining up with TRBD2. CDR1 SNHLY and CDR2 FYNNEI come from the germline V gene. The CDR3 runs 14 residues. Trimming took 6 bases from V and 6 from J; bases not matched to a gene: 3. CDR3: CASRPLAGAGELFF. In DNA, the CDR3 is TGTGCCAGCAGGCCACTAGCGGGGGCCGGGGAGCTGTTTTTT.

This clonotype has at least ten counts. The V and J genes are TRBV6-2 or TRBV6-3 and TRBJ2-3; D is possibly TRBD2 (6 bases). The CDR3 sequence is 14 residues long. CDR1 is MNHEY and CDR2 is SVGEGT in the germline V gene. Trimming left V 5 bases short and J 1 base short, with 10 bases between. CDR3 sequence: CASSGAGGTDTQYF. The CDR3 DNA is TGTGCCAGCAGTGGAGCGGGCGGCACAGATACGCAGTATTTT.

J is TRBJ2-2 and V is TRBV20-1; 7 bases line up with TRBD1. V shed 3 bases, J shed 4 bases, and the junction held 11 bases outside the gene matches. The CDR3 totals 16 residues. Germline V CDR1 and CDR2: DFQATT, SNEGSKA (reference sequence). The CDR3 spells CSASPAGTDLTGELFF. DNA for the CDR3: TGCAGTGCTAGTCCCGCCGGGACAGACCTCACCGGGGAGCTGTTTTTT.

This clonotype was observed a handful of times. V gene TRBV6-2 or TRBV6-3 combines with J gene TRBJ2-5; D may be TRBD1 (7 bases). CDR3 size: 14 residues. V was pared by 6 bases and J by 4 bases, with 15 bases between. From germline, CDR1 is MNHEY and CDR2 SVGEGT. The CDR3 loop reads CASRGGTARETQYF. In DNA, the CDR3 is TGTGCCAGCAGAGGGGGGACAGCCCGAGAGACCCAGTACTTC.

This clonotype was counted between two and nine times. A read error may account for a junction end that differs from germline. CDR3 sequence: CASSRVGGNIGELFF. CDR3 DNA: TGTGCCAGCAGCCGGGTGGGCGGAAACATCGGGGAGCTGTTTTTT. The chain couples TRBV7-2 to TRBJ2-2; the D is unclear. This CDR3 has 15 amino acids. Per germline, CDR1 SGHTA and CDR2 FQGNSA.

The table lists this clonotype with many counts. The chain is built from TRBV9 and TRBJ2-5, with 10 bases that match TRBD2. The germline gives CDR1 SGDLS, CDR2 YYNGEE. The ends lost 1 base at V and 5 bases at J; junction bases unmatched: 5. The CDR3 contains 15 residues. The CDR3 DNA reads TGTGCCAGCAGCGTAAGAGCGGGAGGGCGGGAGACCCAGTACTTC. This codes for CASSVRAGGRETQYF.

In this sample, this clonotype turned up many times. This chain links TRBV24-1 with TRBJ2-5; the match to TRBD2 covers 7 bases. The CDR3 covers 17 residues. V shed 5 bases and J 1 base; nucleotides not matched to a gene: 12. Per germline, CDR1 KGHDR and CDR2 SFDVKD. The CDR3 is CATSALGPSGIQETQYF. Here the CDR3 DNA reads TGTGCCACCAGTGCCTTGGGGCCTAGCGGTATCCAAGAGACCCAGTACTTC.

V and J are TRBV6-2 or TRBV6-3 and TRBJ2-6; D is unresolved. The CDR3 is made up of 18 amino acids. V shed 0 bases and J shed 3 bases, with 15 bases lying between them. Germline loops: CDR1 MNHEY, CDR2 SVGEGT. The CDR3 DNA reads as TGTGCCAGCAGTTACTCGACCTCTGACGGGTTTGGGGCCAACGTCCTGACTTTC. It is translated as CASSYSTSDGFGANVLTF.

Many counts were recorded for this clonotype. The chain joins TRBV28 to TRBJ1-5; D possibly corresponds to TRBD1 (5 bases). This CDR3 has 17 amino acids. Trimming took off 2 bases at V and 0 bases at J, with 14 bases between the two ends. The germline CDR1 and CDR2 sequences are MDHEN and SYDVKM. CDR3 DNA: TGTGCCAGCAGTTTAGGGGGTCTCGGGTATAGCAATCAGCCCCAGCATTTT. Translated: CASSLGGLGYSNQPQHF.

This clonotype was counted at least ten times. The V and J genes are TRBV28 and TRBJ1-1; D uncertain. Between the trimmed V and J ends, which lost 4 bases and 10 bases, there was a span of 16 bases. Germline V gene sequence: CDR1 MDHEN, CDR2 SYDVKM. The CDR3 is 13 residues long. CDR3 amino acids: CASSSSPGVGAFF. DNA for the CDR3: TGTGCCAGCAGTTCGTCTCCAGGAGTTGGAGCTTTCTTT. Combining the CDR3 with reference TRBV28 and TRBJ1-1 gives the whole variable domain DVKVTQSSRYLVKRTGEKVFLECVQDMDHENMFWYRQDPGLGLRLIYFSYDVKMKEKGDIPEGYSVSREKKERFSLILESASTNQTSMYLCASSSSPGVGAFFGQGTRLTVV.

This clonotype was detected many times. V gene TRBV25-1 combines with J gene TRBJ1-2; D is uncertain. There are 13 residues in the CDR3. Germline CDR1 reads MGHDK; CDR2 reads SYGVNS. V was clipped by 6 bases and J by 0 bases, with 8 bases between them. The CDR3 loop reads CASSRTTNYGYTF. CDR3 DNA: TGTGCCAGCAGCAGGACTACTAACTATGGCTACACCTTC.

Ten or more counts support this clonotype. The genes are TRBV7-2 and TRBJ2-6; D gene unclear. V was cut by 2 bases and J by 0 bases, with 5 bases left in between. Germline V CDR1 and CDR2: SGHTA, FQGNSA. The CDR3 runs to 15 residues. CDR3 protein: CASSLRSSGANVLTF. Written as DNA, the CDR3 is TGTGCCAGCAGCTTACGGAGCTCTGGGGCCAACGTCCTGACTTTC.

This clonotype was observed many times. Here the CDR3 DNA reads TGTGCCAGCAGCTCCGTTGGACAGGGGGGAGTTCAGCCCCAGCATTTT. Its translation is CASSSVGQGGVQPQHF. J is TRBJ1-5 and V is TRBV7-8; TRBD1 aligns across 10 bases. The CDR3 has 16 residues. Germline values: CDR1 SGHVS, CDR2 FQNEAQ. Trimming took 4 bases from V and 6 from J; bases not matched to a gene: 9.

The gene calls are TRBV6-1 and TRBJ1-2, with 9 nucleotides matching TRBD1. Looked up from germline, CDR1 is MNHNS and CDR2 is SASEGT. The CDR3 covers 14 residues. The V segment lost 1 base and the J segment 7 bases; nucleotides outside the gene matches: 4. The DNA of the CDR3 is TGTGCCAGCAGTGAAGAGACAGGGGGTGTTGGCTACACCTTC. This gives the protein CASSEETGGVGYTF.

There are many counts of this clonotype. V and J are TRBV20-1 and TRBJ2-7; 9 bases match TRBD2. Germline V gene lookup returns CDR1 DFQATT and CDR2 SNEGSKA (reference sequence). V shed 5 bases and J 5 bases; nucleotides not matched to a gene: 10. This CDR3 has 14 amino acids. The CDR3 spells CSASRSGRFDEQYF. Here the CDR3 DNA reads TGCAGTGCTTCTCGCAGCGGGAGGTTCGACGAGCAGTACTTC.

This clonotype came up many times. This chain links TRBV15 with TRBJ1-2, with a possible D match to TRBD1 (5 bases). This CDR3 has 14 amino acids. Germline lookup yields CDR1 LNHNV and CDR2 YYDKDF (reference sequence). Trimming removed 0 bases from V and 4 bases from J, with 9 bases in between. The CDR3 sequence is CATSREEGSYGYTF. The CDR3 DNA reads TGTGCCACCAGCAGAGAGGAGGGGAGCTATGGCTACACCTTC.